The 3 T cell receptor beta chains below all came from one sample that was sequenced in a study of blood T cell repertoires in COVID-19. Sequencing was performed with immunoSEQ multiplex PCR; in TCRdb, only in-frame clones are kept and a portion is missing. The profile covers hundreds of thousands of clones, with around 86% appearing a single time and 3% to 3.5% taken by the ten largest. The sequenced sample was peripheral blood. These receptors originate from a man aged 60 to 69 with acute or convalescent COVID-19.

This rearrangement joins TRBV19 to TRBJ1-2; TRBD1 matches 8 bases. Trimming at V came to 3 bases and at J to 4 bases, leaving 10 bases not matched to a gene. CDR3 length: 16 amino acids. The germline gives CDR1 LNHDA, CDR2 SQIVND (reference sequence). CDR3 in DNA: TGTGCCAGTAGTATGGAGGGGACAGGCGACCTCTATGGCTACACCTTC. Amino acids: CASSMEGTGDLYGYTF.

The chain has TRBV6-6 and TRBJ1-5; the D is unclear. Looked up from germline, CDR1 is MNHNY and CDR2 is SVGAGI (reference sequence). This CDR3 is built from 12 residues. V lost 7 bases and J lost 3, with 7 bases in between. In DNA form, the CDR3 reads TGTGCCAGCACCCAGTCCAATCAGCCCCAGCATTTT. The encoded protein is CASTQSNQPQHF.

As DNA, the CDR3 is TGTGCCAGCAGCCAAGCAGCGGGGGGCACCAAAAACATTCAGTACTTC. Its translation: CASSQAAGGTKNIQYF. The chain carries TRBV4-2 and TRBJ2-4; 9 positions match TRBD2. The germline V gene has CDR1 LGHNA and CDR2 YNFKEQ. CDR3 length equals 16 residues. The V and J ends lost 1 base and 2 bases, in that order; junction bases with no gene match: 3.